A single sample is the source of the 4 T cell receptor beta chains below, sequenced in a study of T cell responses to AZD1222 COVID-19 vaccine. TCRdb keeps only in-frame clones here, not all; method: immunoSEQ multiplex PCR. The repertoire holds 80,000 to 130,000 clones, approximately 88% seen once, with over 15% in the top ten. The sample consisted of peripheral blood, taken on day 0 of AZD1222 vaccination. These receptors all come from an adult in good health.

V usage is TRBV6-1 and J usage is TRBJ1-1; D is perhaps TRBD1 (5 bases). Germline loops: CDR1 MNHNS, CDR2 SASEGT. The CDR3 runs to 15 residues. The V end was cut by 3 bases, the J end by 5 bases, with 16 bases between. The CDR3 DNA reads as TGTGCCAGCAGTGAGAGGGGCGAGGCGCGAACTGAAGCTTTCTTT. Translated, it gives CASSERGEARTEAFF.

V is TRBV2 and J is TRBJ1-4; D perhaps matches TRBD1 (6 bases). The V end lost 5 bases, the J end lost 8 bases, and 12 bases lay between the germline ends. The CDR3 runs 13 residues. Germline loops: CDR1 SNHLY, CDR2 FYNNEI. The CDR3 loop is CASSPGQGEKLFF. The CDR3 DNA is TGTGCCAGCAGTCCGGGACAAGGGGAAAAACTGTTTTTT. The full variable domain, with the rest looked up from reference TRBV2 and TRBJ1-4, is EPEVTQTPSHQVTQMGQEVILRCVPISNHLYFYWYRQILGQKVEFLVSFYNNEISEKSEIFDDQFSVERPDGSNFTLKIRSTKLEDSAMYFCASSPGQGEKLFFGSGTQLSVL.

This chain uses TRBV5-1 with TRBJ2-3; perhaps TRBD2 as D (5 bases). The CDR3 sequence is 14 residues long. From germline, CDR1 is SGHRS and CDR2 YFSETQ. Trimming removed 5 bases from V and 5 bases from J, with 15 bases in between. The CDR3: CASRFRAAVDTQYF. The CDR3 DNA reads TGCGCCAGCAGGTTCCGGGCAGCGGTAGATACGCAGTATTTT.

The chain joins TRBV25-1 to TRBJ1-3; 7 bases are shared with TRBD1. The CDR3 has 15 residues. Germline CDR1 and CDR2: MGHDK and SYGVNS. The V gene end was trimmed by 4 bases and the J gene end by 4 bases; junction bases not matched to a gene: 7. CDR3 protein: CASSGGGAGGNTIYF. The CDR3 DNA is TGTGCCAGCAGTGGAGGGGGCGCAGGCGGAAACACCATATATTTT. The entire variable domain, with the rest obtained from reference TRBV25-1 and TRBJ1-3, is as follows: EADIYQTPRYLVIGTGKKITLECSQTMGHDKMYWYQQDPGMELHLIHYSYGVNSTEKGDLSSESTVSRIRTEHFPLTLESARPSHTSQYLCASSGGGAGGNTIYFGEGSWLTVV.